This TCR beta chain was found in a study of T cell responses to AZD1222 COVID-19 vaccine. General observations from the study: Regions 160-218 and 743-854 dominated among vaccine-associated CD4 TCRs spanning spike.

The CDR3 length is 14 residues. In germline, CDR1 is MNHEY, CDR2 SVGAGI. J gave up 4 bases and V 6 bases, and 6 bases lay outside the gene matches. A note on this clone: Its matching antigen is unknown.

Produced via immunoSEQ multiplex PCR; TCRdb's table is partial and in-frame only. The sample records 95,000 to 100,000 clones, approximately 90% being singletons. The clonotype comes from an adult who received the AZD1222 COVID-19 vaccine. The source was peripheral blood, collected 28 days after the second AZD1222 dose. This chain joins TRBV6-5 and TRBJ2-5; 9 positions match TRBD2. The DNA for the CDR3 is TGTGCCAGCAGGAAACCGACTAGCGGAGAGACCCAGTACTTC. Translating it yields CASRKPTSGETQYF.